The source of this T cell receptor beta chain is a study of siplizumab effects on memory and regulatory T cells. Study outcomes and limitations: The authors did not confirm suppressive function in proliferating Tregs from siplizumab cultures. Naive T cells looked more diverse than memory cells, and they looked like major contributors to the alloresponse.

Assayed TCR templates numbered about 10^5 for each sample. Using immunoSEQ multiplex PCR, the repertoire was profiled, and TCRdb retains in-frame clones only, with some absent. The profile shows 100,000 or so clones, around 94% of them singletons. V shed 2 bases and J 4 bases; nucleotides not matched to a gene: 2. Germline V CDR1 and CDR2: SGHRS, YFSETQ. The CDR3 extends over 15 amino acids. Worth noting for this clone: Its antigen is unidentified.

The sequence came from a human donor in good health. The chain links TRBV5-1 to TRBJ2-1; 11 bases match TRBD2. Sequences were obtained from Tregs sorted from blood. In nucleotides, the CDR3 is TGCGCCAGCAGCTTACTAGCGGGAGTATACAATGAGCAGTTCTTC. This codes for CASSLLAGVYNEQFF.